This T cell receptor beta chain was captured in a study of cytomegalovirus exposure and HLA in healthy donors. Study-wide points: A missense DCLRE1C variant was associated with V- and J-gene trimming of TCR beta chains in a later analysis, and an independent cohort replicated the association. Analyzed later, most CMV-associated TCR beta chains appeared HLA-restricted. The study assumed roughly uniform donor sequencing depth for presence/absence analyses.

The CDR3 has 18 amino acids. Trimming took 1 base from V and 0 from J, leaving 16 bases between them. Germline CDR1 is SGHTA and CDR2 is FQGNSA. PCR primers comprised 60 Vbeta and 13 Jbeta primers. In the authors' methods: In a later analysis, roughly 10 million of tens of millions of unique beta chains occurred in at least two donors. Using immunoSEQ multiplex PCR, the repertoire was profiled, and TCRdb retains in-frame clones only, with some absent. The V and J calls and clone size come from that table; D and trimming were worked out from the DNA. The sample shows about 190,000 clones, 75% to 90% of them seen only once. A word on this clone: Its target is unknown.

This chain joins TRBV7-2 and TRBJ1-5; D gene uncertain. Sequencing was done on a sample of PBMCs. The receptor was isolated from a man aged 25-45 years in good health and CMV-seronegative. CDR3 region: CASSLVVTRTYSNQPQHF. CDR3 nucleotides: TGTGCCAGCAGCTTAGTAGTGACGAGGACTTATAGCAATCAGCCCCAGCATTTT.